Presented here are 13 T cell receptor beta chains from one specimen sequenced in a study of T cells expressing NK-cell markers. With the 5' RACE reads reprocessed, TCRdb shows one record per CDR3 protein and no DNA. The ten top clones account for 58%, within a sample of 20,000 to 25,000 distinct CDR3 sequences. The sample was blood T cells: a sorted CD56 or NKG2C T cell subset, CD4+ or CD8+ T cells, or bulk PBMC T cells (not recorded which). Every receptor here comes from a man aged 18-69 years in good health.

CDR3 residues: CASGYYSSEQYF. The chain combines TRBV6-2 or TRBV6-3 with TRBJ2-7. Per germline, CDR1 MNHEY and CDR2 SVGEGT. There are 12 residues in the CDR3.

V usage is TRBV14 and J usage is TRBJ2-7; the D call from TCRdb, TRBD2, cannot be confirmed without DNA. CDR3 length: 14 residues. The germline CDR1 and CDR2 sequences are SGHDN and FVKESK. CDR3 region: CASSSRGGNYEQYF.

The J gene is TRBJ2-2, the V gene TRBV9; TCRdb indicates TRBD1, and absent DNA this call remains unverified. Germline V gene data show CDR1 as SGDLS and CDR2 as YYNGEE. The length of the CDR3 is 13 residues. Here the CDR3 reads CASSSPGTGELFF.

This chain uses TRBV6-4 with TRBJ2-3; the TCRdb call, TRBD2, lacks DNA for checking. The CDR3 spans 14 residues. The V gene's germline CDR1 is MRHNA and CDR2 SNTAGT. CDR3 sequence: CASSAAGATDTQYF.

CDR3 sequence: CATSRDQGIGELFF. The chain carries TRBV15 and TRBJ2-2. The CDR3 loop spans 14 amino acids. Germline CDR1 is LNHNV and CDR2 is YYDKDF (reference sequence).

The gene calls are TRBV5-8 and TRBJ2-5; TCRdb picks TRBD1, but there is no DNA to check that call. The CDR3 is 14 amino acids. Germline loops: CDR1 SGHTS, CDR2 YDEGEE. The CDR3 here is CASSGRTGGLAQYF.

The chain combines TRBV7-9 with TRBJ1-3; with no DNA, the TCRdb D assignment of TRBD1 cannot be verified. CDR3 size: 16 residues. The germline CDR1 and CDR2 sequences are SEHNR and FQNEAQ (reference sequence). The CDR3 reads CASSLETSGSGNTIYF.

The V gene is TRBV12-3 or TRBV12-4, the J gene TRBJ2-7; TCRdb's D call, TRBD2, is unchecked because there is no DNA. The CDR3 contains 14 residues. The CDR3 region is CASSPGGGTYEQYF.

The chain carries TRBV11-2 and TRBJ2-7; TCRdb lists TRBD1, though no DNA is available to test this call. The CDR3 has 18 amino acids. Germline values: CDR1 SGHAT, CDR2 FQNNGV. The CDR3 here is CASSSFRRTGRSSYEQYF.

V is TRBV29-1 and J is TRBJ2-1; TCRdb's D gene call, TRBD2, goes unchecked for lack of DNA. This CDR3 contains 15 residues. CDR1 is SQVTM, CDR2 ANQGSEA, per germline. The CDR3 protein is CSVGSTSGRADEQFF.

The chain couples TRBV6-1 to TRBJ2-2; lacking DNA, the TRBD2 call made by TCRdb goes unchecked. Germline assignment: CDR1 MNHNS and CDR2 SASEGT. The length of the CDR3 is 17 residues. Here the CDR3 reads CASSGSAGASITGELFF.

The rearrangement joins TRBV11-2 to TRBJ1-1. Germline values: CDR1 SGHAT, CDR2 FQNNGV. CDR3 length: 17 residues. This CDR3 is CASSLGPPGRGETEAFF.

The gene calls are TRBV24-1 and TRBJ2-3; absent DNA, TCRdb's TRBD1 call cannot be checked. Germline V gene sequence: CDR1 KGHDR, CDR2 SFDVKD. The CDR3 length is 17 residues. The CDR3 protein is CATSDSLDRGQGDTQYF.